These 30 T cell receptor beta chains share one sample of origin, sequenced in a study of T cells in Graves' hyperthyroidism and ophthalmopathy. RNA transcripts yielded amplified TCR beta CDR3 regions. First-round RT-PCR of the TCR CDR3 relied on the HTBI primer set. From the multiplex PCR reads, TCRdb called clonotypes with MiXCR, one entry per CDR3 protein. The repertoire consists of about 560,000 distinct CDR3 sequences, with about 15% occurring once and the leading ten covering under 8%. The sample taken for sequencing was blood. The receptors were sampled from a woman aged 25 to 45 with Graves' hyperthyroidism.

In this sample, this clonotype turned up many times. J is TRBJ1-1 and V is TRBV27; a possible D gene is TRBD1 (6 bases). Germline assignment: CDR1 MNHEY and CDR2 SMNVEV (reference sequence). V was shortened by 5 bases and J by 0 bases, with 22 bases between the two germline ends. There are 18 residues in the CDR3. CDR3 in DNA: TGTGCCAGCAGTCCACCACGTTACGGGGGCTGGATGAACACTGAAGCTTTCTTT. This translates into CASSPPRYGGWMNTEAFF.

On this clonotype itself: This may stem from a read error, because a much larger clone lies one nucleotide away. V and J are TRBV30 and TRBJ1-5, with no clear D. From germline, CDR1 is GTSNPN and CDR2 SVGIG (reference sequence). The length of the CDR3 is 12 residues. CDR3 sequence reads: CVWSFAGGPQHF. In DNA form, the CDR3 reads TGTGTCTGGAGTTTTGCGGGAGGGCCCCAGCATTTT.

The chain carries TRBV5-6 and TRBJ2-3; 11 bases line up with TRBD2. The germline V gene encodes CDR1 SGHDT and CDR2 YYEEEE. The CDR3 is 16 amino acids. The V segment lost 2 bases and the J segment 5 bases; nucleotides outside the gene matches: 7. The CDR3 sequence: CASSLQTSGKVDTQYF. The DNA for the CDR3 is TGTGCCAGCAGCTTACAGACTAGCGGGAAAGTAGATACGCAGTATTTT.

This clonotype came up a few times. This chain joins TRBV12-3 or TRBV12-4 and TRBJ2-7, with D perhaps matching TRBD2 (5 bases). The V and J ends lost 6 bases and 1 base respectively, with 13 bases between them. CDR3 size: 14 residues. The CDR3 bases are TGTGCCAGCAGCCCCTTCCGCGGGTCCTACGAGCAGTACTTC. This gives the protein CASSPFRGSYEQYF.

Comments on this clonotype: A much larger clone lies one base from this, so it may be a read error. As the CDR3 is not closed by the conserved phenylalanine or tryptophan, this likely results from a read error. The V call is TRBV3-1, the J call TRBJ2-1, with 7 positions matching TRBD2. This CDR3 has 16 amino acids. The V gene's germline CDR1 is LGHDT and CDR2 YNNKEL (reference sequence). The J segment lost 7 bases and the V segment lost 0 bases, leaving 9 bases of the junction unmatched. Here the CDR3 reads CASSQEVAGDENEQFS. The DNA for the CDR3 is TGTGCCAGCAGCCAAGAAGTGGCGGGAGATGAAAATGAGCAGTTCTCC.

This clonotype appeared a few times. The V and J genes are TRBV28 and TRBJ1-1, with D unresolved. The CDR3 runs 13 residues. Germline V gene lookup returns CDR1 MDHEN and CDR2 SYDVKM. V gave up 10 bases and J gave up 5 bases, with 17 bases separating them. In DNA, the CDR3 is TGTGCCACCTATCATGGGAAAGGAACTGAAGCTTTCTTT. Encoded protein: CATYHGKGTEAFF. Full variable domain (missing parts from reference TRBV28 and TRBJ1-1): DVKVTQSSRYLVKRTGEKVFLECVQDMDHENMFWYRQDPGLGLRLIYFSYDVKMKEKGDIPEGYSVSREKKERFSLILESASTNQTSMYLCATYHGKGTEAFFGQGTRLTVV.

In its sample, this clonotype was seen many times. The V gene is TRBV2, the J gene TRBJ2-7; TRBD2 matches at 12 bases. The germline gives CDR1 SNHLY, CDR2 FYNNEI. The CDR3 consists of 16 residues. V was clipped by 4 bases and J by 3 bases; unmatched bases: 7. The DNA for the CDR3 is TGTGCCAGCAGTGCCATGACACTAGCGGGAGGCTACGAGCAGTACTTC. Amino acid sequence: CASSAMTLAGGYEQYF.

The chain combines TRBV10-3 with TRBJ1-5; tentative D call: TRBD1 (6 bases). Germline CDR1 is ENHRY and CDR2 is SYGVKD. Deletions cut 3 bases from V and 0 bases from J, with 9 bases between. CDR3 length: 15 amino acids. The CDR3 is CAISDTGISNQPQHF. The CDR3, as DNA: TGTGCCATCAGTGATACAGGGATTAGCAATCAGCCCCAGCATTTT.

This clonotype appeared many times. The V call is TRBV28, the J call TRBJ1-3; D is ambiguous. The CDR3 covers 15 residues. CDR1 is MDHEN and CDR2 is SYDVKM in the germline V gene. The V end was cut by 1 base, the J end by 3 bases, with 10 bases between. The chain's CDR3 is CASSLLGLRGNTIYF. The DNA of the CDR3 is TGTGCCAGCAGTTTATTGGGTTTACGTGGAAACACCATATATTTT.

A few counts support this clonotype. The chain employs TRBV5-1 and TRBJ1-1; D may be TRBD1 (5 bases). The V end was cut by 2 bases, the J end by 0 bases, with 14 bases between. Germline assignment: CDR1 SGHRS and CDR2 YFSETQ. This CDR3 is built from 16 residues. The CDR3, as DNA: TGCGCCAGCAGCTTCTCCGGGACCACCATGAACACTGAAGCTTTCTTT. Its protein product is CASSFSGTTMNTEAFF.

The chain recombines TRBV28 with TRBJ1-4; tentatively, D is TRBD1 (5 bases). V was shortened by 6 bases and J by 5 bases, with 16 bases between the two germline ends. This CDR3 comprises 15 residues. CDR1 and CDR2 (germline): MDHEN, SYDVKM. The CDR3 loop reads CASRDLEGRNEKLFF. CDR3 coding DNA: TGTGCCAGCAGGGACCTCGAGGGGAGGAATGAAAAACTGTTTTTT.

The table lists this clonotype with many counts. This chain uses TRBV6-1 with TRBJ2-7; TRBD1 matches at 8 bases. Germline CDR1 reads MNHNS; CDR2 reads SASEGT. The ends lost 8 bases at V and 3 bases at J; junction bases unmatched: 9. The CDR3 spans 14 residues. The CDR3 DNA is TGTGCCAGCGGGCAGACAGGGGAGATCTACGAGCAGTACTTC. It encodes CASGQTGEIYEQYF.

The genes are TRBV7-3 and TRBJ2-7; 9 nucleotides line up with TRBD2. The CDR3 covers 14 residues. The V segment lost 3 bases and the J segment 5 bases; nucleotides outside the gene matches: 5. CDR1 SGHTA and CDR2 FQGTGA come from the germline V gene. CDR3: CASSLGREGHEQYF. Written as DNA, the CDR3 is TGTGCCAGCAGCTTGGGGCGGGAGGGCCACGAGCAGTACTTC. The complete variable domain, with remaining parts taken from reference TRBV7-3 and TRBJ2-7, reads GAGVSQTPSNKVTEKGKYVELRCDPISGHTALYWYRQSLGQGPEFLIYFQGTGAADDSGLPNDRFFAVRPEGSVSTLKIQRTERGDSAVYLCASSLGREGHEQYFGPGTRLTVT.

The genes are TRBV20-1 and TRBJ1-1; D call uncertain. Per the germline V gene, CDR1 is DFQATT and CDR2 is SNEGSKA (reference sequence). Trimming removed 0 bases at V and 1 base at J, with 9 bases between. The CDR3 consists of 14 residues. CDR3 amino acids: CSARDTAGNTEAFF. CDR3 DNA sequence: TGCAGTGCTAGAGATACTGCGGGGAACACTGAAGCTTTCTTT.

This clonotype was seen at least ten times. The chain couples TRBV7-8 to TRBJ1-5; D gene uncertain. The length of the CDR3 is 13 residues. V lost 2 bases and J 9 bases, leaving 11 bases between the germline ends. Germline V gene lookup returns CDR1 SGHVS and CDR2 FQNEAQ. CDR3 loop: CASSLNRGRPQHF. For the CDR3, the DNA is TGTGCCAGCAGCTTAAATAGAGGAAGGCCCCAGCATTTT.

This clonotype was observed a few times. CDR3 in amino acids: CASSFQGAGGLPLHF. CDR3 DNA: TGTGCCAGCAGTTTTCAGGGGGCTGGAGGGTTACCCCTCCACTTT. The rearrangement joins TRBV27 to TRBJ1-6; 8 nucleotides align to TRBD1. Germline CDR1 reads MNHEY; CDR2 reads SMNVEV (reference sequence). The V gene end was trimmed by 3 bases and the J gene end by 12 bases; junction bases not matched to a gene: 10. The CDR3 length is 15 residues.

This clonotype was seen only a few times. A read error is possible here, since a much larger clone lies one base away. The chain joins TRBV12-3 or TRBV12-4 to TRBJ2-4; D remains unclear. This CDR3 region has 14 residues. The CDR3 sequence: CAGSLDVAKNIQYF. The DNA of the CDR3 is TGTGCCGGCAGTTTAGACGTAGCCAAAAACATTCAGTACTTC.

This clonotype appeared a single time. V and J are TRBV6-2 or TRBV6-3 and TRBJ2-7; D unresolved. Germline-derived CDR1 and CDR2 are MNHEY and SVGEGT. The CDR3 loop spans 11 amino acids. Trimming stripped 9 bases from V and 3 bases from J, with 9 bases between. CDR3 in amino acids: CASFSIYEQYF. CDR3 coding DNA: TGTGCCAGTTTTTCTATCTACGAGCAGTACTTC.

This clonotype showed up many times. Here the CDR3 reads CASSLSGSGLNEQFF. CDR3 coding DNA: TGTGCCAGCAGCTTATCCGGGTCCGGTTTGAATGAGCAGTTCTTC. This chain connects TRBV7-2 to TRBJ2-1; D remains unclear. CDR1 and CDR2 (germline): SGHTA, FQGNSA. Trimming pared 2 bases from V and 7 bases from J, leaving 15 bases between. The CDR3 extends over 15 amino acids.

This clonotype was counted at least ten times. The chain combines TRBV29-1 with TRBJ1-1; tentative D call: TRBD1 (6 bases). The CDR3 loop spans 14 amino acids. Germline loops: CDR1 SQVTM, CDR2 ANQGSEA. V lost 6 bases to trimming and J lost 0 bases, with 14 bases between them. The CDR3 DNA reads as TGCAGCGTCGGGACACCCCACATGAACACTGAAGCTTTCTTT. It yields the protein CSVGTPHMNTEAFF.

This clonotype was observed a handful of times. The J gene is TRBJ2-3, the V gene TRBV27; 13 nucleotides line up with TRBD2. With 6 bases clipped from V and 7 bases from J, the junction kept 13 bases outside the gene matches. Germline V gives CDR1 MNHEY, CDR2 SMNVEV (reference sequence). The CDR3 covers 17 residues. CDR3 residues: CASRPPPRTSGRNTQYF. Here the CDR3 DNA reads TGTGCCAGCAGACCTCCCCCTCGGACTAGCGGGAGAAATACGCAGTATTTT.

The sample holds many counts of this clonotype. The rearrangement joins TRBV20-1 to TRBJ2-1; D is possibly TRBD2 (6 bases). Trimming removed 5 bases at V and 9 bases at J, with 11 bases between. CDR1 is DFQATT, CDR2 SNEGSKA, per germline (reference sequence). This CDR3 comprises 11 residues. CDR3 sequence (DNA): TGCAGTGCTGGGACTGCTGTTGAGCAGTTCTTC. Encoded protein: CSAGTAVEQFF.

In its sample, this clonotype was seen many times. The CDR3 nucleotides read TGTGCCAGCAGCTTAGCGAGGGAAGATACGCAGTATTTT. This sequence encodes CASSLAREDTQYF. The chain employs TRBV7-2 and TRBJ2-3; D is perhaps TRBD2 (5 bases). CDR3 size: 13 residues. Trimming took off 0 bases at V and 5 bases at J, with 6 bases between the two ends. CDR1 and CDR2 from the germline V gene are SGHTA and FQGNSA.

This clonotype was counted many times. The chain joins TRBV4-2 to TRBJ2-1; 10 bases map to TRBD2. With 3 bases clipped from V and 0 bases from J, the junction kept 5 bases outside the gene matches. Germline-derived CDR1 and CDR2 are LGHNA and YNFKEQ. CDR3 length: 17 residues. DNA for the CDR3: TGTGCCAGCAGCCATGGACTAGCGGAAAGCTCCTACAATGAGCAGTTCTTC. This sequence encodes CASSHGLAESSYNEQFF.

This clonotype occurred once. DNA of the CDR3: TGTGCCAGCAGTTACAGCGAGGCGGGAAAGCAGTTCTTC. This translates into CASSYSEAGKQFF. The chain combines TRBV6-9 with TRBJ2-1; possible D gene TRBD2, 6 bases. The CDR3 runs to 13 residues. Germline CDR1 reads MNHGY; CDR2 reads SVAAGI. Trimming pared 3 bases from V and 11 bases from J, leaving 14 bases between.

Turning to this clonotype: This could be a read error, since a much larger clone is one nucleotide away. V and J are TRBV7-2 and TRBJ2-1; D is undetermined. This CDR3 is 13 amino acids long. The V gene lost 3 bases and the J gene lost 4 bases, with 7 bases spanning the gap. Per germline, CDR1 SGHTA and CDR2 FQGNSA. DNA for the CDR3: TGTGCCAGCAGCTTCGGCTGTTACAATGAGCAGTTCTTC. Its translation: CASSFGCYNEQFF.

This clonotype has a count of ten or more. CDR3 region: CASSLVAESTYNEQFF. DNA for the CDR3: TGTGCCAGCAGCTTAGTCGCGGAGAGCACCTACAATGAGCAGTTCTTC. The rearrangement uses TRBV7-2 and TRBJ2-1; D unclear. Trimming cost V 1 base and J 2 bases, with 12 bases left between them. Looked up from germline, CDR1 is SGHTA and CDR2 is FQGNSA. The CDR3 length is 16 residues.

This clonotype was seen ten or more times. V is TRBV6-2 or TRBV6-3 and J is TRBJ2-7; TRBD1 agrees at 7 bases. The ends lost 5 bases at V and 5 bases at J; junction bases unmatched: 0. This CDR3 comprises 11 residues. Looked up from germline, CDR1 is MNHEY and CDR2 is SVGEGT. The CDR3 DNA reads TGTGCCAGCAGTGACAGGGACGAGCAGTACTTC. This sequence encodes CASSDRDEQYF.

Many counts were recorded for this clonotype. J is TRBJ2-1 and V is TRBV7-2; the match to TRBD2 covers 12 bases. Germline CDR1 SGHTA, CDR2 FQGNSA. The CDR3 extends over 16 amino acids. J was trimmed by 5 bases and V by 4 bases; bases with no gene match: 6. CDR3 amino acids: CASSSRGLAGNNEQFF. DNA for the CDR3: TGTGCCAGCAGCTCCCGAGGACTAGCGGGAAACAATGAGCAGTTCTTC.

In its sample, this clonotype was seen many times. The V and J genes are TRBV28 and TRBJ2-3; D uncertain. V was pared by 3 bases and J by 4 bases, with 11 bases between. The CDR3 has 14 residues. CDR1 and CDR2 (germline): MDHEN, SYDVKM. CDR3 in amino acids: CASSFGSRPDTQYF. CDR3 DNA sequence: TGTGCCAGCAGTTTTGGGTCCCGCCCAGATACGCAGTATTTT. The full variable domain, with the rest looked up from reference TRBV28 and TRBJ2-3, is DVKVTQSSRYLVKRTGEKVFLECVQDMDHENMFWYRQDPGLGLRLIYFSYDVKMKEKGDIPEGYSVSREKKERFSLILESASTNQTSMYLCASSFGSRPDTQYFGPGTRLTVL.